One and the same sample provided the 16 T cell receptor beta chains below, sequenced in a study of control samples from healthy donors and cancer patients. Assay used: immunoSEQ multiplex PCR; TCRdb lists only in-frame clones, some missing. The sample holds about 120,000 clones; 88% are singletons and the top ten take 2.3%. The sequenced sample was blood. The receptors shown here come from a woman aged 70-85 years in good health.

The CDR3 DNA is TGTGCCAGCAGCTCCGGGACAGGGAACACCGGGGAGCTGTTTTTT. This codes for CASSSGTGNTGELFF. The genes are TRBV11-2 and TRBJ2-2; TRBD1 matches at 8 bases. With V trimmed by 4 bases and J by 1 base, 2 bases remained unmatched. CDR3 length equals 15 residues. The germline gives CDR1 SGHAT, CDR2 FQNNGV.

This sequence joins TRBV19 and TRBJ2-2; D uncertain. The germline V gene encodes CDR1 LNHDA and CDR2 SQIVND (reference sequence). V was pared by 3 bases and J by 8 bases, with 7 bases between. CDR3 length equals 12 residues. CDR3 nucleotide sequence: TGTGCCAGTAGTATGGCCGCGGGGGAGCTGTTTTTT. This translates into CASSMAAGELFF. The full variable domain, in which reference TRBV19 and TRBJ2-2 provide the parts outside the CDR3, is DGGITQSPKYLFRKEGQNVTLSCEQNLNHDAMYWYRQDPGQGLRLIYYSQIVNDFQKGDIAEGYSVSREKKESFPLTVTSAQKNPTAFYLCASSMAAGELFFGEGSRLTVL.

The chain recombines TRBV7-7 with TRBJ1-1; D gene unclear. The germline V gene has CDR1 SSHAT and CDR2 FNYEAQ (reference sequence). The CDR3 runs 13 residues. Trimming took off 3 bases at V and 1 base at J, with 6 bases between the two ends. The CDR3 bases are TGTGCCAGCAGCTTCGGACCGAACACTGAAGCTTTCTTT. Translated, it gives CASSFGPNTEAFF.

The V call is TRBV5-1, the J call TRBJ2-2; D is unclear. Trimming left V 6 bases short and J 7 bases short, with 16 bases between. Per germline, CDR1 SGHRS and CDR2 YFSETQ. This CDR3 spans 14 amino acids. CDR3 sequence reads: CASNEPGGNGELFF. The CDR3, as DNA: TGCGCCAGCAACGAACCCGGTGGGAACGGGGAGCTGTTTTTT.

The rearrangement links TRBV9 to TRBJ1-2; D gene unclear. V was cut by 1 base and J by 0 bases, with 7 bases left in between. In germline, CDR1 is SGDLS, CDR2 YYNGEE. CDR3 length: 14 residues. DNA for the CDR3: TGTGCCAGCAGCGTACAGTCCGCTAACTATGGCTACACCTTC. This encodes CASSVQSANYGYTF.

The genes are TRBV7-8 and TRBJ2-7; TRBD2 agrees at 9 bases. Trimming took 8 bases from V and 5 from J; bases not matched to a gene: 13. The CDR3 length is 15 residues. CDR1 and CDR2 from the germline V gene are SGHVS and FQNEAQ. The CDR3 is CASHSLRGGRNEQYF. The CDR3 DNA is TGTGCCAGCCACTCCCTGCGGGGGGGCCGCAACGAGCAGTACTTC. The full variable domain, its missing parts supplied by reference TRBV7-8 and TRBJ2-7, is GAGVSQSPRYKVAKRGQDVALRCDPISGHVSLFWYQQALGQGPEFLTYFQNEAQLDKSGLPSDRFFAERPEGSVSTLKIQRTQQEDSAVYLCASHSLRGGRNEQYFGPGTRLTVT.

The chain joins TRBV2 to TRBJ1-1; unclear D gene. The CDR3 is 13 residues long. Per germline, CDR1 SNHLY and CDR2 FYNNEI. With 4 bases removed from V and 0 bases from J, the gap between germline ends came to 6 bases. CDR3 in amino acids: CASSVEVNTEAFF. The CDR3 DNA is TGTGCCAGCAGTGTTGAAGTGAACACTGAAGCTTTCTTT.

The rearrangement uses TRBV7-6 and TRBJ2-1, with D tentatively TRBD2 (5 bases). The CDR3 consists of 16 residues. CDR1 is SGHVS, CDR2 FNYEAQ, per germline. Trimming removed 3 bases from V and 3 bases from J, with 15 bases in between. The CDR3 protein is CASSFSGSPFYNEQFF. In DNA, the CDR3 is TGTGCCAGCAGCTTCTCGGGGTCCCCCTTCTACAATGAGCAGTTCTTC.

The chain has TRBV6-5 and TRBJ2-3; 9 bases are a match to TRBD1. This CDR3 comprises 16 residues. J gave up 1 base and V 2 bases, and 4 bases lay outside the gene matches. Germline lookup yields CDR1 MNHEY and CDR2 SVGAGI. CDR3 region: CASSYGTGFGTDTQYF. The CDR3 DNA is TGTGCCAGCAGTTACGGGACAGGGTTTGGCACAGATACGCAGTATTTT.

This clone was seen a handful of times. V gene TRBV6-5 combines with J gene TRBJ1-2, with D unresolved. Germline V lookup: CDR1 MNHEY, CDR2 SVGAGI. The CDR3 is 12 amino acids. Deletions cut 4 bases from V and 8 bases from J, with 11 bases between. The CDR3 loop reads CASSSAAKGYTF. The CDR3, as DNA: TGTGCCAGCAGTTCCGCCGCGAAGGGCTACACCTTC.

This clone has more than one count but fewer than ten. The chain has TRBV7-2 and TRBJ2-5, with D possibly matching TRBD2 (6 bases). The V gene lost 1 base and the J gene lost 7 bases, with 16 bases spanning the gap. The CDR3 has 15 residues. Germline CDR1 and CDR2: SGHTA and FQGNSA. CDR3 in DNA: TGTGCCAGCAGCTTAGGGGGGAGGTACGTCGGGACCCAGTACTTC. It is translated as CASSLGGRYVGTQYF.

This sequence joins TRBV7-8 and TRBJ1-5; 9 nucleotides agree with TRBD1. Germline loops: CDR1 SGHVS, CDR2 FQNEAQ. The CDR3 totals 16 residues. V lost 0 bases, J lost 6 bases, and 6 bases stayed unmatched. CDR3 nucleotides: TGTGCCAGCAGCTTAGCGGGACAGGGTAGCGTTCAGCCCCAGCATTTT. Protein: CASSLAGQGSVQPQHF.

The chain has TRBV19 and TRBJ1-2; 9 bases align to TRBD1. Germline assignment: CDR1 LNHDA and CDR2 SQIVND (reference sequence). The CDR3 has 18 amino acids. V was clipped by 6 bases and J by 5 bases; unmatched bases: 19. CDR3 DNA: TGTGCCAGTAGGACACCAGGGACAGGGTACGGGACTATTTATGGCTACACCTTC. Protein sequence: CASRTPGTGYGTIYGYTF.

The rearrangement links TRBV9 to TRBJ2-5; 9 nucleotides match TRBD1. In germline, CDR1 is SGDLS, CDR2 YYNGEE. This CDR3 is built from 17 residues. V was pared by 0 bases and J by 4 bases, with 10 bases of the junction left unmatched. The CDR3 bases are TGTGCCAGCAGCGTAGATGTCGGGACAGGGACCCGAGAGACCCAGTACTTC. Translating it yields CASSVDVGTGTRETQYF.

The CDR3 bases are TGTGCCAGCAGTTACTCGAGCAGGGAAGCTTTCTTT. This encodes CASSYSSREAFF. The rearrangement links TRBV6-2 or TRBV6-3 to TRBJ1-1; D is undetermined. Trimming took 0 bases from V and 8 from J, leaving 7 bases between them. This CDR3 spans 12 amino acids. The V gene's germline CDR1 is MNHEY and CDR2 SVGEGT.

J is TRBJ2-5 and V is TRBV7-2; D tentatively fits TRBD1 or TRBD2 (5 bases each). Germline CDR1 reads SGHTA; CDR2 reads FQGNSA. The CDR3 has 14 amino acids. The V end was cut by 2 bases, the J end by 4 bases, with 11 bases between. CDR3 residues: CASSLRGKLETQYF. CDR3 sequence (DNA): TGTGCCAGCAGCTTACGGGGCAAATTAGAGACCCAGTACTTC. The whole variable domain, filled in from reference TRBV7-2 and TRBJ2-5, reads GAGVSQSPSNKVTEKGKDVELRCDPISGHTALYWYRQSLGQGLEFLIYFQGNSAPDKSGLPSDRFSAERTGGSVSTLTIQRTQQEDSAVYLCASSLRGKLETQYFGPGTRLLVL.